Presented here are 26 T cell receptor beta chains from one specimen sequenced in a study of Ad26.COV2.S vaccination and SARS-CoV-2 variants. As for treatment: around 19 received Ad26.COV2.S at low or high dose, single or two shots; roughly five received placebo; per-sample allocation not given. Samples analyzed were those drawn on day 63 after the first vaccine or placebo injection. Assay: immunoSEQ multiplex PCR; the TCRdb copy retains only in-frame clones and omits some. This table has approximately 250,000 clones, around 85% appearing once. The sample in question was peripheral blood, obtained in a trial of Ad26.COV2.S vaccine versus placebo. The receptors stem from a person between 18 and 65 years old who received the Ad26.COV2.S COVID-19 vaccine or a placebo.

The chain is built from TRBV7-6 and TRBJ2-3; 8 bases align to TRBD1. Unmatched junction bases numbered 7, after V lost 3 bases and J lost 2 bases. CDR3 size: 16 residues. Germline V lookup: CDR1 SGHVS, CDR2 FNYEAQ. The CDR3 nucleotides read TGTGCCAGCAGCTTCTCCACAGGGGGGTCCACAGATACGCAGTATTTT. Amino acids: CASSFSTGGSTDTQYF.

This clone was counted a single time. The chain joins TRBV24-1 to TRBJ2-1; D ambiguous. The CDR3 sequence is 16 residues long. Trimming took off 1 base at V and 6 bases at J, with 15 bases between the two ends. CDR1 is KGHDR and CDR2 is SFDVKD in the germline V gene. CDR3 DNA sequence: TGTGCCACCAGTGATTTCGACGGCTCGCTACGCAATGAGCAGTTCTTC. Its protein is CATSDFDGSLRNEQFF.

V is TRBV13 and J is TRBJ1-1; D unresolved. Trimming left V 1 base short and J 2 bases short, with 11 bases between. This CDR3 contains 15 residues. The germline gives CDR1 PRHDT, CDR2 FYEKMQ (reference sequence). CDR3 in amino acids: CASSLAERDNTEAFF. The CDR3 DNA sequence: TGTGCCAGCAGCTTAGCCGAGCGGGATAACACTGAAGCTTTCTTT. Full variable domain (remainder filled in from reference TRBV13 and TRBJ1-1): AAGVIQSPRHLIKEKRETATLKCYPIPRHDTVYWYQQGPGQDPQFLISFYEKMQSDKGSIPDRFSAQQFSDYHSELNMSSLELGDSALYFCASSLAERDNTEAFFGQGTRLTVV.

Only one count was recorded for this clone. This chain uses TRBV7-2 with TRBJ2-5, with 11 bases identical to TRBD2. Germline-derived CDR1 and CDR2 are SGHTA and FQGNSA. J was trimmed by 5 bases and V by 1 base; bases with no gene match: 9. This CDR3 contains 17 residues. The CDR3 reads CASSLVRLAGYRETQYF. The DNA for the CDR3 is TGTGCCAGCAGCTTAGTGAGACTAGCGGGATACCGTGAGACCCAGTACTTC.

The chain carries TRBV6-6 and TRBJ2-1; D perhaps matches TRBD1 (6 bases). The CDR3 totals 13 residues. Trimming took off 6 bases at V and 6 bases at J, with 12 bases between the two ends. In germline, CDR1 is MNHNY, CDR2 SVGAGI (reference sequence). CDR3 coding DNA: TGTGCCAGCAGCCCACTGGGGGCCAATGAGCAGTTCTTC. This encodes CASSPLGANEQFF.

The rearrangement uses TRBV19 and TRBJ2-1, with 10 bases fitting TRBD1. Germline V gene sequence: CDR1 LNHDA, CDR2 SQIVND (reference sequence). Losses at the gene ends were 6 bases for V and 5 bases for J; bases not matched to a gene: 7. This CDR3 region has 15 residues. The CDR3 here is CASRNWTGGNNEQFF. The CDR3 bases are TGTGCCAGTAGGAATTGGACAGGGGGGAACAATGAGCAGTTCTTC.

Remarks on this clone: Relative to the germline gene, one junction end is altered; a read error may explain this. The chain couples TRBV7-9 to TRBJ2-5; 8 bases are a match to TRBD2. In germline, CDR1 is SEHNR, CDR2 FQNEAQ (reference sequence). The CDR3 runs 14 residues. Here the CDR3 reads CAGSRSGMGETQYF. CDR3 coding DNA: TGTGCCGGCAGCCGTAGCGGGATGGGAGAGACCCAGTACTTC. Together with reference TRBV7-9 and TRBJ2-5, the CDR3 gives the full variable domain: DTGVSQNPRHKITKRGQNVTFRCDPISEHNRLYWYRQTLGQGPEFLTYFQNEAQLEKSRLLSDRFSAERPKGSFSTLEIQRTEQGDSAMYLCAGSRSGMGETQYFGPGTRLLVL.

The chain carries TRBV11-1 and TRBJ2-3; D is ambiguous. The ends were cut back, 7 bases at V and 1 base at J, with 6 bases in the middle. The germline CDR1 and CDR2 sequences are SGHAT and FQDESV (reference sequence). The CDR3 is made up of 12 amino acids. DNA for the CDR3: TGTGCCAGCACCAAAGGCACAGATACGCAGTATTTT. This codes for CASTKGTDTQYF.

Concerning this clone: At the DNA level, this CDR3 is encoded by other sequences in the same sample as well. The chain couples TRBV5-1 to TRBJ2-3; TRBD2 agrees at 7 bases. Germline CDR1 and CDR2: SGHRS and YFSETQ. CDR3 length equals 15 residues. Trimming at V came to 5 bases and at J to 0 bases, leaving 6 bases not matched to a gene. CDR3 nucleotide sequence: TGCGCCAGCAGTTCTAGCGGTCCTAGCACAGATACGCAGTATTTT. This encodes CASSSSGPSTDTQYF.

Remarks on this clone: An end of the junction does not agree with germline; a read error may underlie this. CDR3 residues: CASRADRADGKLFF. DNA for the CDR3: TGTGCCAGCAGGGCCGATCGGGCCGACGGGAAGCTGTTTTTT. The rearrangement links TRBV6-5 to TRBJ2-2; a weak D match, TRBD2 (5 bases). The length of the CDR3 is 14 residues. Germline V gene sequence: CDR1 MNHEY, CDR2 SVGAGI.

CDR3 sequence: CASSQDHVGSNYGYTF. The CDR3 coding sequence is TGCGCCAGCAGCCAAGATCATGTCGGGTCAAACTATGGCTACACCTTC. V gene TRBV4-1 combines with J gene TRBJ1-2; D gene unclear. CDR3 length: 16 amino acids. CDR1 MGHRA and CDR2 YSYEKL come from the germline V gene. The V and J ends lost 0 bases and 2 bases respectively, with 13 bases between them.

The chain is built from TRBV5-6 and TRBJ2-4; D might be TRBD1 (5 bases). In germline, CDR1 is SGHDT, CDR2 YYEEEE. The CDR3 extends over 14 amino acids. V gave up 0 bases and J gave up 5 bases, with 9 bases separating them. This CDR3 is CASSLAGRENIQYF. DNA for the CDR3: TGTGCCAGCAGCTTGGCCGGCAGGGAAAACATTCAGTACTTC.

The chain joins TRBV27 to TRBJ2-1; D is uncertain. The CDR3 loop spans 15 amino acids. V lost 4 bases and J lost 9, with 19 bases in between. The germline gives CDR1 MNHEY, CDR2 SMNVEV (reference sequence). The CDR3 here is CASSSLPVGNGEQFF. CDR3 DNA sequence: TGTGCCAGCAGTTCCCTCCCCGTGGGAAATGGTGAGCAGTTCTTC.

V gene TRBV19 combines with J gene TRBJ2-1, with 10 bases that match TRBD2. Per germline, CDR1 LNHDA and CDR2 SQIVND (reference sequence). This CDR3 has 18 residues. Trimming removed 10 bases from V and 3 bases from J; junction bases left unmatched: 18. This chain's CDR3 is CATAPGLASYPYYNEQFF. For the CDR3, the DNA is TGTGCCACCGCACCGGGACTAGCGAGTTACCCTTACTACAATGAGCAGTTCTTC.

The CDR3 protein is CASSQEPDTQYF. CDR3 coding DNA: TGCGCCAGCAGCCAAGAGCCAGATACGCAGTATTTT. The genes are TRBV4-3 and TRBJ2-3; D unresolved. The CDR3 has 12 amino acids. Trimming removed 0 bases from V and 4 bases from J, with 2 bases in between. In germline, CDR1 is LGHNA, CDR2 YSLEER.

The CDR3 loop reads CASSQGASSGGAVEQFF. The CDR3 coding sequence is TGTGCCAGCAGCCAAGGGGCTTCTAGCGGGGGGGCCGTTGAGCAGTTCTTC. This chain links TRBV3-1 (or the pseudogene TRBV3-2) with TRBJ2-1; 12 bases are shared with TRBD2. V shed 1 base, J shed 9 bases, and the junction held 10 bases outside the gene matches. This CDR3 has 17 amino acids. The germline gives CDR1 LGHDT, CDR2 YNNKEL (reference sequence).

This clone has only a few counts. This chain joins TRBV19 and TRBJ2-6; 7 positions match TRBD1. The V segment lost 7 bases and the J segment 0 bases; nucleotides outside the gene matches: 9. The CDR3 runs to 17 residues. The germline V gene encodes CDR1 LNHDA and CDR2 SQIVND (reference sequence). Here the CDR3 reads CASTVDRLRSGANVLTF. Here the CDR3 DNA reads TGTGCCAGTACCGTGGACAGGCTTCGCTCTGGGGCCAACGTCCTGACTTTC.

The chain carries TRBV6-5 and TRBJ2-3, with D possibly matching TRBD1 (6 bases). Trimming stripped 4 bases from V and 1 base from J, with 12 bases between. Germline V gives CDR1 MNHEY, CDR2 SVGAGI. There are 15 residues in the CDR3. The CDR3 loop reads CASSLTGSRTDTQYF. CDR3 bases: TGTGCCAGCAGTTTAACAGGGTCCCGCACAGATACGCAGTATTTT.

This chain uses TRBV6-5 with TRBJ1-5; D unresolved. Germline V lookup: CDR1 MNHEY, CDR2 SVGAGI. Between the trimmed V and J ends, which lost 6 bases and 4 bases, there was a span of 13 bases. The CDR3 is 14 amino acids. The CDR3 nucleotides are TGTGCCAGCAGGGAGCGAGCGGATAATCAGCCCCAGCATTTT. Encoded protein: CASRERADNQPQHF.

The rearrangement links TRBV28 to TRBJ1-1, with 11 bases identical to TRBD1. The CDR3 runs 15 residues. Germline trimming cut 2 bases from V and 6 bases from J; bases unmatched to any gene: 5. Per germline, CDR1 MDHEN and CDR2 SYDVKM. The DNA of the CDR3 is TGTGCCAGCAGTTTACCGGACAGGGGGCGCCCTGAAGCTTTCTTT. Amino acids: CASSLPDRGRPEAFF.

This sequence joins TRBV19 and TRBJ2-5, with TRBD2 matching 8 bases. V dropped 6 bases and J dropped 5; count of bases not matched to a gene: 8. The germline V gene has CDR1 LNHDA and CDR2 SQIVND (reference sequence). The CDR3 spans 14 residues. CDR3 nucleotide sequence: TGTGCCAGTAGGTCGGCGTCGGGAGGGGAGACCCAGTACTTC. Translating it yields CASRSASGGETQYF.

The rearrangement joins TRBV3-1 (or the pseudogene TRBV3-2) to TRBJ1-1, with TRBD1 as a possible D gene (6 bases). CDR3 length: 14 residues. V was pared by 0 bases and J by 5 bases, with 10 bases between. Germline CDR1 and CDR2: LGHDT and YNNKEL (reference sequence). CDR3 DNA: TGTGCCAGCAGCCAAGATGTCAGGGGTACTGAAGCTTTCTTT. It specifies CASSQDVRGTEAFF.

The chain carries TRBV19 and TRBJ1-4; 7 bases agree with TRBD1. This CDR3 is 15 amino acids long. V lost 6 bases to trimming and J lost 4 bases; unmatched junction nucleotides: 8. Germline V lookup: CDR1 LNHDA, CDR2 SQIVND (reference sequence). The CDR3 DNA reads TGTGCCAGTAGCCTGCCTGGGACAGATAATGAAAAACTGTTTTTT. The encoded protein is CASSLPGTDNEKLFF.

As concerns this clone: The same CDR3 arises from other DNA sequences in this sample as well. J is TRBJ1-5 and V is TRBV24-1, with D uncertain. CDR1 is KGHDR, CDR2 SFDVKD, per germline. Deletions cut 2 bases from V and 0 bases from J, with 4 bases between. This CDR3 spans 14 amino acids. The CDR3 region is CATSDWDSNQPQHF. CDR3 DNA: TGTGCCACCAGTGATTGGGATAGCAATCAGCCCCAGCATTTT.

CDR3 sequence: CASSSQSYNEQFF. In DNA, the CDR3 is TGTGCCAGCAGCTCCCAGTCCTACAATGAGCAGTTCTTC. The rearrangement links TRBV7-2 to TRBJ2-1; D is unresolved. Trimming left V 4 bases short and J 1 base short, with 5 bases between. Germline CDR1 is SGHTA and CDR2 is FQGNSA. The CDR3 consists of 13 residues.

J is TRBJ1-4 and V is TRBV4-2; D uncertain. The CDR3 loop spans 15 amino acids. V lost 0 bases to trimming and J lost 7 bases, with 12 bases between them. The germline gives CDR1 LGHNA, CDR2 YNFKEQ. As DNA, the CDR3 is TGTGCCAGCAGCCAAGAGTCACGGCCTGGTGAAAAACTGTTTTTT. It encodes CASSQESRPGEKLFF.